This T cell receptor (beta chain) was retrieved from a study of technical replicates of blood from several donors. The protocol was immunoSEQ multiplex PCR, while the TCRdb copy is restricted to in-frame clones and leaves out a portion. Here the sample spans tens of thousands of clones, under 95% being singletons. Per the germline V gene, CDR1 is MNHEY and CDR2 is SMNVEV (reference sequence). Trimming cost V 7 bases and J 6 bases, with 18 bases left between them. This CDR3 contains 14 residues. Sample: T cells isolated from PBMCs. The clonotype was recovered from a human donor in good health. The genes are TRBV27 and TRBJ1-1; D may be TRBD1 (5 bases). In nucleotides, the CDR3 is TGTGCCAGCATCGAACCAGGACAAATACCTGAAGCTTTCTTT. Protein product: CASIEPGQIPEAFF.